Shown below are 29 T cell receptor beta chains from a single sample sequenced in a study of blood T cell repertoires in COVID-19. The table came from immunoSEQ multiplex PCR; TCRdb's copy has only in-frame clones and leaves some out. The sample carries roughly 200,000 clones, around 80% recorded once. The sequenced sample was peripheral blood. These receptor sequences come from an elderly woman with active or convalescent COVID-19.

The chain uses TRBV20-1 and TRBJ1-1, with D possibly being TRBD1 (5 bases). Trimming shortened V by 3 bases and J by 6 bases, and 14 bases separated the two germline ends. CDR1 is DFQATT, CDR2 SNEGSKA, per germline (reference sequence). The CDR3 totals 13 residues. CDR3 sequence (DNA): TGCAGTGCTAGTGGGGCAGTTGACGCTGAAGCTTTCTTT. Translated, it gives CSASGAVDAEAFF.

This clone is a singleton in its sample. The chain employs TRBV7-2 and TRBJ1-1; 10 bases fit TRBD1. The V gene's germline CDR1 is SGHTA and CDR2 FQGNSA. The CDR3 loop spans 16 amino acids. V shed 5 bases, J shed 3 bases, and the junction held 9 bases outside the gene matches. The CDR3 loop reads CASSLGQGLWDTEAFF. The CDR3 nucleotides read TGTGCCAGCAGCCTGGGACAGGGGTTGTGGGACACTGAAGCTTTCTTT. The whole variable domain, filled in from reference TRBV7-2 and TRBJ1-1, reads GAGVSQSPSNKVTEKGKDVELRCDPISGHTALYWYRQSLGQGLEFLIYFQGNSAPDKSGLPSDRFSAERTGGSVSTLTIQRTQQEDSAVYLCASSLGQGLWDTEAFFGQGTRLTVV.

The V call is TRBV5-1, the J call TRBJ2-2, with 7 nucleotides matching TRBD2. Germline V gene data show CDR1 as SGHRS and CDR2 as YFSETQ. Unmatched junction bases numbered 7, after V lost 5 bases and J lost 0 bases. This CDR3 region has 16 residues. The CDR3 here is CASSSLAVSNTGELFF. CDR3 DNA sequence: TGCGCCAGCAGTTCCCTAGCGGTATCGAACACCGGGGAGCTGTTTTTT.

This clone occurred a few times. The chain employs TRBV4-3 and TRBJ1-1; 8 bases align to TRBD1. Germline lookup yields CDR1 LGHNA and CDR2 YSLEER. The length of the CDR3 is 17 residues. Germline trimming cut 0 bases from V and 5 bases from J; bases unmatched to any gene: 11. The CDR3 coding sequence is TGCGCCAGCAGCCAAGACCCGACCCCTGGACAGGGAACTGAAGCTTTCTTT. Translation gives CASSQDPTPGQGTEAFF.

V gene TRBV5-1 combines with J gene TRBJ2-1; no reliable D call. Per germline, CDR1 SGHRS and CDR2 YFSETQ. V lost 0 bases and J 0 bases, leaving 13 bases between the germline ends. This CDR3 is 17 amino acids long. For the CDR3, the DNA is TGCGCCAGCAGCTTGGAGTCTGTCCGGAGCTCCTACAATGAGCAGTTCTTC. This translates into CASSLESVRSSYNEQFF. Using reference TRBV5-1 and TRBJ2-1 for the parts outside the CDR3, the full variable domain is KAGVTQTPRYLIKTRGQQVTLSCSPISGHRSVSWYQQTPGQGLQFLFEYFSETQRNKGNFPGRFSGRQFSNSRSEMNVSTLELGDSALYLCASSLESVRSSYNEQFFGPGTRLTVL.

This rearrangement joins TRBV15 to TRBJ1-2; TRBD1 might be the D (6 bases). The ends were cut back, 3 bases at V and 8 bases at J, with 22 bases in the middle. This CDR3 has 16 residues. Germline V gene data show CDR1 as LNHNV and CDR2 as YYDKDF (reference sequence). CDR3 amino acids: CATSRGKAGASIGYTF. In DNA, the CDR3 is TGTGCCACCAGCAGGGGAAAGGCGGGGGCTTCTATAGGCTACACCTTC.

Written as DNA, the CDR3 is TGTGCCAGCACTCTCGGACAGGGCATTCAGCCCCAGCATTTT. This codes for CASTLGQGIQPQHF. The chain joins TRBV28 to TRBJ1-5; TRBD1 agrees at 8 bases. Germline V gene data show CDR1 as MDHEN and CDR2 as SYDVKM. Germline trimming cut 7 bases from V and 6 bases from J; bases unmatched to any gene: 8. The CDR3 totals 14 residues.

This chain links TRBV5-1 with TRBJ2-1; D call uncertain. Trimming pared 0 bases from V and 4 bases from J, leaving 8 bases between. The CDR3 sequence is 14 residues long. CDR1 and CDR2 (germline): SGHRS, YFSETQ. The CDR3 DNA sequence: TGCGCCAGCAGCTTGGACTTTCTGTACAATGAGCAGTTCTTC. It yields the protein CASSLDFLYNEQFF.

This sequence joins TRBV5-1 and TRBJ2-7, with 9 bases identical to TRBD1. The CDR3 is 15 amino acids. After removal of 3 bases from V and 7 bases from J, the junction contained 11 bases not matched to a gene. The V gene's germline CDR1 is SGHRS and CDR2 YFSETQ. In nucleotides, the CDR3 is TGCGCCAGCAGCTCGTCGGGACAGGGCTCGGTTGAGCAGTACTTC. It specifies CASSSSGQGSVEQYF.

V gene TRBV11-2 combines with J gene TRBJ1-2, with D possibly being TRBD1 (5 bases). CDR3 length: 13 amino acids. Germline-derived CDR1 and CDR2 are SGHAT and FQNNGV. The V end lost 3 bases, the J end lost 6 bases, and 11 bases lay between the germline ends. The CDR3 is CASSFLQGDGYTF. In DNA, the CDR3 is TGTGCCAGCAGCTTTTTGCAGGGTGATGGCTACACCTTC.

A single count supports this clone. The chain recombines TRBV5-6 with TRBJ2-5; D gene ambiguous. V lost 5 bases to trimming and J lost 1 base, with 12 bases between them. CDR3 length: 14 residues. Germline CDR1 and CDR2: SGHDT and YYEEEE. CDR3 amino acids: CASSKEAVQETQYF. DNA of the CDR3: TGTGCCAGCAGTAAAGAGGCGGTCCAAGAGACCCAGTACTTC.

This chain joins TRBV14 and TRBJ2-5; maybe TRBD1 (6 bases). The CDR3 loop spans 14 amino acids. Trimming removed 0 bases at V and 5 bases at J, with 10 bases between. Germline CDR1 is SGHDN and CDR2 is FVKESK. The CDR3 protein is CASSQEGAWETQYF. In nucleotides, the CDR3 is TGTGCCAGCAGCCAAGAGGGGGCCTGGGAGACCCAGTACTTC.

The rearrangement uses TRBV4-2 and TRBJ2-2; 8 nucleotides match TRBD2. The CDR3 loop spans 16 amino acids. CDR1 is LGHNA and CDR2 is YNFKEQ in the germline V gene. V shed 0 bases and J 4 bases; nucleotides not matched to a gene: 4. The CDR3 is CASSQDRLAGTGELFF. The CDR3, as DNA: TGTGCCAGCAGCCAAGATAGGCTAGCGGGCACCGGGGAGCTGTTTTTT.

The chain carries TRBV28 and TRBJ2-7; 9 bases match TRBD1. Germline loops: CDR1 MDHEN, CDR2 SYDVKM. V shed 5 bases, J shed 5 bases, and the junction held 10 bases outside the gene matches. CDR3 length: 15 residues. The CDR3 sequence: CASSEAGTGTHEQYF. The CDR3 DNA reads as TGTGCCAGCAGTGAAGCCGGGACAGGGACCCACGAGCAGTACTTC. The full variable domain, completed using reference TRBV28 and TRBJ2-7, is DVKVTQSSRYLVKRTGEKVFLECVQDMDHENMFWYRQDPGLGLRLIYFSYDVKMKEKGDIPEGYSVSREKKERFSLILESASTNQTSMYLCASSEAGTGTHEQYFGPGTRLTVT.

This sequence joins TRBV5-6 and TRBJ2-2; 7 bases line up with TRBD1. V was pared by 1 base and J by 1 base, with 7 bases of the junction left unmatched. Germline V gene data show CDR1 as SGHDT and CDR2 as YYEEEE. The CDR3 is 17 residues long. In DNA form, the CDR3 reads TGTGCCAGCAGCTTGTTCAGGGGGACAGAGAACACCGGGGAGCTGTTTTTT. It specifies CASSLFRGTENTGELFF.

The V and J genes are TRBV4-1 and TRBJ2-2; perhaps TRBD2 as D (7 bases). Germline CDR1 and CDR2: MGHRA and YSYEKL. CDR3 length: 16 amino acids. Trimming pared 0 bases from V and 5 bases from J, leaving 13 bases between. This chain's CDR3 is CASSQEGGGLTGELFF. The CDR3 DNA reads as TGCGCCAGCAGCCAAGAAGGCGGGGGCCTTACCGGGGAGCTGTTTTTT.

The J gene is TRBJ2-3, the V gene TRBV9, with D possibly TRBD2 on 5 matching bases. CDR1 and CDR2 (germline): SGDLS, YYNGEE. The V gene lost 0 bases and the J gene lost 2 bases, with 10 bases spanning the gap. The CDR3 spans 15 residues. CDR3 protein: CASSVETRATDTQYF. The CDR3 DNA sequence: TGTGCCAGCAGCGTAGAAACTAGAGCCACAGATACGCAGTATTTT.

The chain has TRBV5-8 and TRBJ2-1, with 8 bases matching TRBD2. The CDR3 is made up of 14 amino acids. After removal of 0 bases from V and 6 bases from J, the junction contained 2 bases not matched to a gene. CDR1 is SGHTS, CDR2 YDEGEE, per germline. CDR3 in amino acids: CASSLGRGGNEQFF. DNA of the CDR3: TGTGCCAGCAGCTTGGGACGGGGGGGCAATGAGCAGTTCTTC.

This sequence joins TRBV5-6 and TRBJ2-1; 8 nucleotides agree with TRBD1. This CDR3 region has 15 residues. The ends lost 0 bases at V and 5 bases at J; junction bases unmatched: 4. The germline V gene encodes CDR1 SGHDT and CDR2 YYEEEE. CDR3 bases: TGTGCCAGCAGCTTGGAGCAGGGGGCGGACAATGAGCAGTTCTTC. Translating it yields CASSLEQGADNEQFF.

This rearrangement joins TRBV12-3 or TRBV12-4 to TRBJ2-7; TRBD1 is a possible D gene (5 bases). CDR3 length: 13 residues. The V end lost 5 bases, the J end lost 6 bases, and 14 bases lay between the germline ends. CDR3: CASSRRETREQYF. CDR3 DNA sequence: TGTGCCAGCAGTCGCAGGGAAACTCGCGAGCAGTACTTC.

The V and J genes are TRBV2 and TRBJ2-3, with 7 bases aligning to TRBD1. This CDR3 contains 14 residues. The V segment lost 7 bases and the J segment 3 bases; nucleotides outside the gene matches: 7. Germline loops: CDR1 SNHLY, CDR2 FYNNEI. The CDR3 protein is CASNRQGGTDTQYF. In nucleotides, the CDR3 is TGTGCCAGCAATCGACAGGGTGGGACAGATACGCAGTATTTT.

The chain combines TRBV11-2 with TRBJ1-3, with a possible D match to TRBD1 (6 bases). V was cut by 7 bases and J by 4 bases, with 11 bases left in between. The CDR3 sequence is 13 residues long. CDR1 and CDR2 from the germline V gene are SGHAT and FQNNGV. The CDR3 DNA reads as TGTGCCAGCACCTTTGGACAGGGAAACACCATATATTTT. It translates to CASTFGQGNTIYF.

V gene TRBV2 combines with J gene TRBJ2-7, with TRBD2 as a possible D gene (6 bases). The V end was cut by 11 bases, the J end by 2 bases, with 10 bases between. CDR1 SNHLY and CDR2 FYNNEI come from the germline V gene. The CDR3 covers 11 residues. CDR3 bases: TGTGCCTCGGGACTGACCTACGAGCAGTACTTC. Its translation is CASGLTYEQYF.

This chain links TRBV7-8 with TRBJ2-3; 9 bases fit TRBD2. Looked up from germline, CDR1 is SGHVS and CDR2 is FQNEAQ. The CDR3 runs to 15 residues. J was trimmed by 3 bases and V by 8 bases; bases with no gene match: 9. The CDR3 sequence: CASERGRGGTDTQYF. Here the CDR3 DNA reads TGTGCCAGCGAACGGGGGCGGGGGGGAACAGATACGCAGTATTTT.

The rearrangement links TRBV7-3 to TRBJ2-1; no clear D gene. Germline V gene data show CDR1 as SGHTA and CDR2 as FQGTGA. This CDR3 is 13 amino acids long. Trimming pared 0 bases from V and 5 bases from J, leaving 5 bases between. CDR3 bases: TGTGCCAGCAGCTTAACCGGAGACAATGAGCAGTTCTTC. As protein: CASSLTGDNEQFF.

This clone was seen only once. The chain uses TRBV6-4 and TRBJ2-1; weak D call: TRBD2 (5 bases). CDR3 size: 14 residues. Between the trimmed V and J ends, which lost 3 bases and 5 bases, there was a span of 11 bases. CDR1 and CDR2 from the germline V gene are MRHNA and SNTAGT. The CDR3 reads CASSELWGDNEQFF. The CDR3 coding sequence is TGTGCCAGCAGTGAACTCTGGGGAGACAATGAGCAGTTCTTC.

This clone was counted a few times. The DNA for the CDR3 is TGTGCCAGCAGTTTAGACAACTCCTACGAGCAGTACTTC. Its translation is CASSLDNSYEQYF. The V gene is TRBV28, the J gene TRBJ2-7; D call uncertain. This CDR3 region has 13 residues. V was trimmed by 2 bases and J by 0 bases, leaving 5 bases between them. CDR1 and CDR2 from the germline V gene are MDHEN and SYDVKM.

The chain joins TRBV2 to TRBJ1-6; 11 bases match TRBD1. The CDR3 sequence is 15 residues long. After removal of 3 bases from V and 7 bases from J, the junction contained 2 bases not matched to a gene. Germline assignment: CDR1 SNHLY and CDR2 FYNNEI. CDR3 sequence reads: CASSDRDRGNSPLHF. For the CDR3, the DNA is TGTGCCAGCAGTGATCGGGACAGGGGGAATTCACCCCTCCACTTT.

The chain employs TRBV19 and TRBJ2-3; TRBD1 aligns across 10 bases. Germline V gives CDR1 LNHDA, CDR2 SQIVND (reference sequence). The V and J ends lost 6 bases and 1 base, in that order; junction bases with no gene match: 10. CDR3 length equals 17 residues. The CDR3 nucleotides are TGTGCCAGTAGAATGACAGGGGGCGTCTTCGGCACAGATACGCAGTATTTT. Its protein is CASRMTGGVFGTDTQYF.